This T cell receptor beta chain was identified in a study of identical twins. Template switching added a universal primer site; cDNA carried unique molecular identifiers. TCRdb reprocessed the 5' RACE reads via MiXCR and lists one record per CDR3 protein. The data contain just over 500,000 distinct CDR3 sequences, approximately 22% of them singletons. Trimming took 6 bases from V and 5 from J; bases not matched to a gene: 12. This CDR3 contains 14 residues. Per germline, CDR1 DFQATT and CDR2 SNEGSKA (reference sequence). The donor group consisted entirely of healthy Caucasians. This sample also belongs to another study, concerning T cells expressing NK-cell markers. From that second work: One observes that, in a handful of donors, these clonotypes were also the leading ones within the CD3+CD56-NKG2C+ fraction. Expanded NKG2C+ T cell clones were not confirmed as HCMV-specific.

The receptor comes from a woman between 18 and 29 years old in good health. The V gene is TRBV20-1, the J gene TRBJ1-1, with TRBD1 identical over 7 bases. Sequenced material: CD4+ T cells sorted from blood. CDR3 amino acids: CSAEGAGGRTEAFF. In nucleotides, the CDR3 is TGCAGTGCCGAAGGAGCAGGGGGTAGGACTGAAGCTTTCTTT.